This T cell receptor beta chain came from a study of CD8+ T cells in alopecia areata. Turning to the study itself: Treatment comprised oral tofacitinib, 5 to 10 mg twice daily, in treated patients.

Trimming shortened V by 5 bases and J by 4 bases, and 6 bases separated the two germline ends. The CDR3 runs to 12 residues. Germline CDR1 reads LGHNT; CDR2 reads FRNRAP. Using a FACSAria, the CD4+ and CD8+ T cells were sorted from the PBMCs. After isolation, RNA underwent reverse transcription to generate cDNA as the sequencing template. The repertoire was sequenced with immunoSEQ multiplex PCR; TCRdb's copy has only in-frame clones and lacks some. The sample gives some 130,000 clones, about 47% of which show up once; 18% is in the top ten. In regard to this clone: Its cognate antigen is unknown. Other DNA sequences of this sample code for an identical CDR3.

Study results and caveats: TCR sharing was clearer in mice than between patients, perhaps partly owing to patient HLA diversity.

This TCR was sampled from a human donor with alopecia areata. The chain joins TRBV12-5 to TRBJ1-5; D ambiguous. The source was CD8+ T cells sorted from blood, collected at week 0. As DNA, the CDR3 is TGTGCTAGTGGTCTGGGGAATCAGCCCCAGCATTTT. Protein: CASGLGNQPQHF.